Ten or more counts support the clone carrying this TCR beta chain. No antigen is known for it. Each CDR3 protein is one row after TCRdb ran MiXCR on the 5' RACE reads. Of roughly 68,000 distinct CDR3 sequences listed, about 4.9% are singletons. This sample stems from a study of early T cells in non-severe SARS-CoV-2 infection. Overall study: Chains stayed unpaired after sequencing of bulk RNA from unsorted whole blood. Whole-study findings and limits: Anti-spike CD8 specificities were favored by VDJdb matching, whose results missed private and CD4 specificities.

Germline V gives CDR1 MNHEY, CDR2 SVGEGT. The CDR3 consists of 14 residues. With 8 bases removed from V and 6 bases from J, the gap between germline ends came to 17 bases. The genes are TRBV6-2 or TRBV6-3 and TRBJ2-1, with D unclear. Source material: whole blood. This clonotype originated in an adult who was a healthcare worker with PCR-confirmed SARS-CoV-2 infection or an uninfected control (not recorded which). CDR3 sequence (DNA): TGTGCCAGCCGTAGGGCTCTCCCCATCAATGAGCAGTTCTTC. Translation gives CASRRALPINEQFF.